Many counts were recorded for the clone carrying this TCR beta chain. This CDR3 is built from 12 residues. Trimming cost V 4 bases and J 7 bases, with 8 bases left between them. CDR1 SGHRS and CDR2 YFSETQ come from the germline V gene. Genomic DNA belonging to each subset was distributed in equal measure over several immunoSEQ plates. Produced via immunoSEQ multiplex PCR; TCRdb's table is partial and in-frame only. The table lists around 2,000,000 clones, approximately 95% of them singletons. CD45RO-negative, CCR7-selected cells formed the naive CD8 fraction, which excluded terminally differentiated effector memory CD45RA+ cells. This sample stems from a study of shared clonotypes between healthy human individuals. On the study more broadly: Three plates each covered CD4 naive and memory; CD8 naive two, CD8 memory one.

The specimen sequenced was naive CD8+ T cells sorted from blood. The receptor comes from a man younger than 30 in good health. This chain connects TRBV5-1 to TRBJ2-2, with TRBD1 as a possible D gene (5 bases). DNA of the CDR3: TGCGCCAGCAGCAAGGGGCTCGGGGAGCTGTTTTTT. The encoded protein is CASSKGLGELFF.